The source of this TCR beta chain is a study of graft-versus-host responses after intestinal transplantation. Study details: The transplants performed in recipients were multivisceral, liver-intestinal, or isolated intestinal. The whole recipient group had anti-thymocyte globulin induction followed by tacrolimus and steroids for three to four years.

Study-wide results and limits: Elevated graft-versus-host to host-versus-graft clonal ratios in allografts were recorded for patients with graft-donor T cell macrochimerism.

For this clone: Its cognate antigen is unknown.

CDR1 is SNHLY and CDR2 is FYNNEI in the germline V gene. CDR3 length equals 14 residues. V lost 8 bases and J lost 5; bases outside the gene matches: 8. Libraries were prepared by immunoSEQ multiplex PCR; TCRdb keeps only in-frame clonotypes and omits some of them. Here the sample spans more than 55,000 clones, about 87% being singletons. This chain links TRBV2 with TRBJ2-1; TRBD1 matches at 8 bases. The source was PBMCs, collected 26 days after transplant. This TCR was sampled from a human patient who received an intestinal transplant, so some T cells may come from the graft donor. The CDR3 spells CASGRDRRDNEQFF. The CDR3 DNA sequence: TGTGCCAGCGGACGGGACAGGAGGGACAATGAGCAGTTCTTC.